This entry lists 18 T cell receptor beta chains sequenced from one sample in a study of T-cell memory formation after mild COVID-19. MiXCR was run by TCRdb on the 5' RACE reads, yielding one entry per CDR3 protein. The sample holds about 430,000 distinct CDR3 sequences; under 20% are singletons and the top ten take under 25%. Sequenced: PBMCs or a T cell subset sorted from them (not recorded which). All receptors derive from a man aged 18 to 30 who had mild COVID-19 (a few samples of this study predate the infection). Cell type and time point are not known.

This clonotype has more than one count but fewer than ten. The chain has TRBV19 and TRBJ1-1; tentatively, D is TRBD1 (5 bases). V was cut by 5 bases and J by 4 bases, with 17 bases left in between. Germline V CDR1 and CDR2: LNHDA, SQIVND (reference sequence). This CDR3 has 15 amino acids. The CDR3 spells CASSAGTVGFTEAFF. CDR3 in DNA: TGTGCCAGTAGTGCAGGGACGGTGGGGTTCACTGAAGCTTTCTTT.

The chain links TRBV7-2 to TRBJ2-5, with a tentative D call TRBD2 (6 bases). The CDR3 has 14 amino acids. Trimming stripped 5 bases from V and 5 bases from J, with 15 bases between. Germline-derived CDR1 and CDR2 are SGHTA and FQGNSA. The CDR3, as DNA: TGTGCCAGCAGCCCCCTCGGGGGTGGGGAGACCCAGTACTTC. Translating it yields CASSPLGGGETQYF.

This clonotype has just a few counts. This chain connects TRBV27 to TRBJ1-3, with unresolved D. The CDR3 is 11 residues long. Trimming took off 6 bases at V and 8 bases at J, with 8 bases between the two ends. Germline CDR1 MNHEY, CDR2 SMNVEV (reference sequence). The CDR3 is CASSRGHTIYF. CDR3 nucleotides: TGTGCCAGCAGCCGCGGCCACACCATATATTTT.

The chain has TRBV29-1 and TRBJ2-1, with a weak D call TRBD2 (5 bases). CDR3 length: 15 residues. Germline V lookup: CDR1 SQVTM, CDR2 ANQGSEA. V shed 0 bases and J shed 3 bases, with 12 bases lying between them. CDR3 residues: CSVEDHEDFYNEQFF. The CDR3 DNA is TGCAGCGTTGAAGATCACGAGGACTTCTACAATGAGCAGTTCTTC.

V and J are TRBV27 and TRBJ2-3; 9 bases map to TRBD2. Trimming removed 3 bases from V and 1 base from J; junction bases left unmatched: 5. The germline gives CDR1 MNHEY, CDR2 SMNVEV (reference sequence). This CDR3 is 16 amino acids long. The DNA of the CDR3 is TGTGCCAGCAGTTTCTTAGCGGGGGTAGGCACAGATACGCAGTATTTT. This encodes CASSFLAGVGTDTQYF.

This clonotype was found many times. The CDR3 DNA reads as TGTGCCAGCAGAGGGACTCGCTGGTTCTTC. Protein sequence: CASRGTRWFF. This sequence joins TRBV12-3 or TRBV12-4 and TRBJ2-1, with D perhaps TRBD2 (6 bases). V gave up 6 bases and J gave up 15 bases, with 12 bases separating them. The CDR3 spans 10 residues.

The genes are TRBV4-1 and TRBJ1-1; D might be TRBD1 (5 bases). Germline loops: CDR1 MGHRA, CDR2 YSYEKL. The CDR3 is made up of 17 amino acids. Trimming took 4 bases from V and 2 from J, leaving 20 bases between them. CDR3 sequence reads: CASSPLAGGMRNTEAFF. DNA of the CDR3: TGCGCCAGCAGCCCCCTGGCGGGGGGGATGAGAAACACTGAAGCTTTCTTT.

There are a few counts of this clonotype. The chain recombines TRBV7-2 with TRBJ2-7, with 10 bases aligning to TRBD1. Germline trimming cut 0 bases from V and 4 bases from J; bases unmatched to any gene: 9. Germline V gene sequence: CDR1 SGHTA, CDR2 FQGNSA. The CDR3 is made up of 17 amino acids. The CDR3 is CASSLAIRPGQGYEQYF. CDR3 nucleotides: TGTGCCAGCAGCTTAGCCATTAGACCGGGACAGGGGTACGAGCAGTACTTC.

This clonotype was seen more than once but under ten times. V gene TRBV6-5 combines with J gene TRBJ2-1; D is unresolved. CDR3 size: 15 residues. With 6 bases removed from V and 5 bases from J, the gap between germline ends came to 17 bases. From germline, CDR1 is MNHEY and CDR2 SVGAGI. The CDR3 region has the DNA TGTGCCAGCAGAGAGAACTGGGTCCCCCACAATGAGCAGTTCTTC. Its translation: CASRENWVPHNEQFF.

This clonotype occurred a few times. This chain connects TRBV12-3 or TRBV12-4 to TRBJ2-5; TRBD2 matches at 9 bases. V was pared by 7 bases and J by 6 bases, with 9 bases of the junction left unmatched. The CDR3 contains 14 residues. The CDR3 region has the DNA TGTGCCAGCACCAGTCTAGCGGGGTCTCAGACCCAGTACTTC. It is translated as CASTSLAGSQTQYF.

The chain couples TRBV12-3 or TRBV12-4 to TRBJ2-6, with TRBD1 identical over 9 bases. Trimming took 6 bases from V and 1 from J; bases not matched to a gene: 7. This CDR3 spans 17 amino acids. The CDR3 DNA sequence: TGTGCCAGCAGCCCCTGGGACAGGGTGTCTGGGGCCAACGTCCTGACTTTC. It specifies CASSPWDRVSGANVLTF.

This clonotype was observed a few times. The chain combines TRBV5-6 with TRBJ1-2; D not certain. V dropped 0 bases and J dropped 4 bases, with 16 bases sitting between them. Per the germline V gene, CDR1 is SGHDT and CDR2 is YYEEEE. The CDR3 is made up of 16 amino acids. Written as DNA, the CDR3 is TGTGCCAGCAGCTTGGGCCCCCCACGAAACCCCTATGGCTACACCTTC. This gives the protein CASSLGPPRNPYGYTF. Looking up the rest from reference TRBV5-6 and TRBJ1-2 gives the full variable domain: DAGVTQSPTHLIKTRGQQVTLRCSPKSGHDTVSWYQQALGQGPQFIFQYYEEEERQRGNFPDRFSGHQFPNYSSELNVNALLLGDSALYLCASSLGPPRNPYGYTFGSGTRLTVV.

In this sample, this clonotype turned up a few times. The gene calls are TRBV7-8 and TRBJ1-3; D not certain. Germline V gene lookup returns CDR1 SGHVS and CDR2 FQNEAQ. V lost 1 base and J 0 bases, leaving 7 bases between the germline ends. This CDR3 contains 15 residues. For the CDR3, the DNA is TGTGCCAGCAGCTTAGGGCGGATCTCTGGAAACACCATATATTTT. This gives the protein CASSLGRISGNTIYF.

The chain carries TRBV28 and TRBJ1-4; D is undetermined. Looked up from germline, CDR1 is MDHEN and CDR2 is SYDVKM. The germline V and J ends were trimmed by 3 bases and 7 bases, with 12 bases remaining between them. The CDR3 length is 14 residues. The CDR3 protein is CASSLGRRIEKLFF. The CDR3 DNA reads TGTGCCAGCAGTTTGGGGAGGAGGATTGAAAAACTGTTTTTT.

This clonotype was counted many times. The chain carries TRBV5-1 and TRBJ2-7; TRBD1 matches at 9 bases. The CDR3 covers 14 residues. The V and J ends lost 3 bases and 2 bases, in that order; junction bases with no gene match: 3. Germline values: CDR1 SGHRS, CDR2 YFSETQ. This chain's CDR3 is CASSSGTGPYEQYF. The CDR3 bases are TGCGCCAGCAGCTCCGGGACAGGGCCCTACGAGCAGTACTTC.

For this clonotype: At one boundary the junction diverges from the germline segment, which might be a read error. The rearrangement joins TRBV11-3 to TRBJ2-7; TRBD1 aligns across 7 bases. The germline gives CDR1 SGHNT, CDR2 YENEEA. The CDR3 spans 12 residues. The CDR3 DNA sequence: TGTGCCAGCAGCTTATGGGACAGCTACCAAGAGTTC. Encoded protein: CASSLWDSYQEF. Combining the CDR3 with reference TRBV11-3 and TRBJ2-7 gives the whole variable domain EAGVVQSPRYKIIEKKQPVAFWCNPISGHNTLYWYLQNLGQGPELLIRYENEEAVDDSQLPKDRFSAERLKGVDSTLKIQPAELGDSAVYLCASSLWDSYQEFGPGTRLTVT.

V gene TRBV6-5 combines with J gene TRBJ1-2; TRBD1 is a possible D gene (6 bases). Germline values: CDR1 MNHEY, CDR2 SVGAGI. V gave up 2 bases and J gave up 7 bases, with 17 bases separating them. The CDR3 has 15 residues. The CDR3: CASSYHRTDPVGYTF. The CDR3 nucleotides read TGTGCCAGCAGTTACCATAGGACAGATCCGGTTGGCTACACCTTC.

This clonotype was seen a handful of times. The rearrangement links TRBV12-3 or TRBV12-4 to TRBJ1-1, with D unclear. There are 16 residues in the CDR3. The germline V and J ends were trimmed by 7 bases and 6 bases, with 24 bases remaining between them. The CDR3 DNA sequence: TGTGCCAGCATCCCGTTGGGAACGGGAGCGGTGCCTGAAGCTTTCTTT. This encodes CASIPLGTGAVPEAFF.